This TCR beta chain was recovered during a study of post-analysis software for immune sequencing data. About the study: Clinical courses comprised relapsing-remitting, secondary progressive and progressive-relapsing multiple sclerosis. Broader study findings: People with multiple sclerosis had a significantly lower normalized Chao1 diversity than controls did. About five TRBV segments, including TRBV5-6, TRBV5-1 and TRBV20-1, were more frequent in patients than controls.

This clonotype came up a few times. Its target is not known. TCR beta libraries were prepared from cDNA with unique molecular identifiers. MiXCR, run by TCRdb on the PCR reads, gives a single entry per CDR3 protein. The sample lists more than 500,000 distinct CDR3 sequences, around a third occurring once. The ends lost 6 bases at V and 3 bases at J; junction bases unmatched: 7. CDR3 length: 15 amino acids. The gene calls are TRBV12-3 or TRBV12-4 and TRBJ1-5, with TRBD1 matching 8 bases. The source is a girl aged 2 to 17 with multiple sclerosis. The sample was blood. The CDR3 is CASRYGTGPNQPQHF. DNA for the CDR3: TGTGCCAGCAGATACGGGACAGGACCCAATCAGCCCCAGCATTTT.